The count of the clone carrying this T cell receptor (beta chain) is one. A sample-barcoded 5' primer and a J-beta primer mix were used in a second PCR of roughly 7 to 12 cycles. TCRdb passed the 5' RACE reads through MiXCR, listing each CDR3 protein once. The sample has 1.8 million or so distinct CDR3 sequences, about two fifths seen once; the top ten hold 23%. This sample stems from a study of blood T cells in healthy people across ages. The CDR3 has 14 residues. V was trimmed by 3 bases and J by 2 bases, leaving 11 bases between them. Germline lookup yields CDR1 LNHDA and CDR2 SQIVND (reference sequence).

The specimen sequenced was blood. This sequence originates from a human donor in good health. The rearrangement uses TRBV19 and TRBJ2-7, with D perhaps TRBD1 (5 bases). In DNA, the CDR3 is TGTGCCAGTAGTATCCAGGGCTTCGCCTACGAGCAGTACTTC. It is translated as CASSIQGFAYEQYF.